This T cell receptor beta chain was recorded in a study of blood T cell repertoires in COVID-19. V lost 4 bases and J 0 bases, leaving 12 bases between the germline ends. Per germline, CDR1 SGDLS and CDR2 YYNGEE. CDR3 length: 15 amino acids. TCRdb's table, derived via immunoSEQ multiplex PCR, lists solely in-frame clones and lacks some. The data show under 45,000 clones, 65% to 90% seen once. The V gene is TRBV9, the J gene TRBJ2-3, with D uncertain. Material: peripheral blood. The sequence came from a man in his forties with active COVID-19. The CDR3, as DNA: TGTGCCAGCAGCCTGCTGGGTAGCAGCACAGATACGCAGTATTTT. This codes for CASSLLGSSTDTQYF.